Listed here are 17 T cell receptor beta chains from one sample, sequenced in a study of cytomegalovirus exposure and HLA in healthy donors. Sequencing was performed with immunoSEQ multiplex PCR; in TCRdb, only in-frame clones are kept and a portion is missing. Of about 69,000 clones listed, under 96% are singletons. Sequenced input: PBMCs. These receptors all stem from a woman aged 18-30 years in good health and CMV-seropositive.

DNA for the CDR3: TGCAGCGTTCAACCGACAGGGGGAGGGGAGCTGTTTTTT. Translation: CSVQPTGGGELFF. The chain joins TRBV29-1 to TRBJ2-2, with TRBD1 matching 9 bases. V shed 5 bases and J 8 bases; nucleotides not matched to a gene: 6. The CDR3 consists of 13 residues. Germline V gene lookup returns CDR1 SQVTM and CDR2 ANQGSEA.

V and J are TRBV4-1 and TRBJ2-1; TRBD2 aligns across 13 bases. This CDR3 has 18 residues. The trim removed 1 base at V and 9 bases at J, leaving 12 bases unmatched. CDR1 and CDR2 (germline): MGHRA, YSYEKL. Here the CDR3 DNA reads TGCGCCAGCAGCCAAGCGGGGCGGAGGACTAGCGGGAGCCGTGAGCAGTTCTTC. It translates to CASSQAGRRTSGSREQFF.

This chain joins TRBV27 and TRBJ2-1, with 15 bases aligning to TRBD2. CDR3 length equals 20 residues. From germline, CDR1 is MNHEY and CDR2 SMNVEV (reference sequence). J was trimmed by 8 bases and V by 1 base; bases with no gene match: 15. The CDR3 region has the DNA TGTGCCAGCAGTTTATTGGGAGCAAGGGAGGGACTAGCGGGAGGCTATGAGCAGTTCTTC. Translating it yields CASSLLGAREGLAGGYEQFF.

The chain links TRBV29-1 to TRBJ2-1; D remains ambiguous. The CDR3 totals 12 residues. Looked up from germline, CDR1 is SQVTM and CDR2 is ANQGSEA. Trimming took off 5 bases at V and 1 base at J, with 6 bases between the two ends. The CDR3 loop reads CSVRESYNEQFF. DNA for the CDR3: TGCAGCGTTCGCGAATCCTACAATGAGCAGTTCTTC.

The V and J genes are TRBV29-1 and TRBJ2-4; 10 positions agree with TRBD2. CDR3 length equals 17 residues. After removal of 4 bases from V and 2 bases from J, the junction contained 11 bases not matched to a gene. The germline V gene encodes CDR1 SQVTM and CDR2 ANQGSEA. CDR3 protein: CSVVTLGLADTKNIQYF. CDR3 coding DNA: TGCAGCGTTGTAACCCTTGGACTAGCGGACACCAAAAACATTCAGTACTTC.

This rearrangement joins TRBV6-1 to TRBJ2-1; 9 bases match TRBD1. Germline V gene data show CDR1 as MNHNS and CDR2 as SASEGT. Unmatched junction bases numbered 6, after V lost 11 bases and J lost 4 bases. The CDR3 contains 13 residues. The CDR3 reads CASKQGAYNEQFF. The CDR3 DNA reads TGTGCCTCCAAACAGGGGGCTTACAATGAGCAGTTCTTC.

The rearrangement uses TRBV29-1 and TRBJ2-2; 12 nucleotides agree with TRBD2. V was clipped by 7 bases and J by 2 bases; unmatched bases: 5. In germline, CDR1 is SQVTM, CDR2 ANQGSEA. The length of the CDR3 is 15 residues. CDR3 region: CSARTSGTNTGELFF. As DNA, the CDR3 is TGCAGCGCCCGGACTAGCGGGACAAACACCGGGGAGCTGTTTTTT.

The rearrangement links TRBV6-4 to TRBJ2-2, with a tentative D call TRBD1 (5 bases). Germline V gene data show CDR1 as MRHNA and CDR2 as SNTAGT. V lost 4 bases and J 6 bases, leaving 9 bases between the germline ends. CDR3 size: 13 residues. The CDR3, as DNA: TGTGCCAGCAGTGGCAGGGATCCCGGGGAGCTGTTTTTT. Amino acids: CASSGRDPGELFF.

V gene TRBV2 combines with J gene TRBJ1-1, with TRBD1 as a possible D gene (6 bases). CDR1 and CDR2 (germline): SNHLY, FYNNEI. The germline V and J ends were trimmed by 6 bases and 7 bases, with 15 bases remaining between them. CDR3 length equals 13 residues. In DNA, the CDR3 is TGTGCCAGCAGAGCCAGGGGTAAGGGTGAAGCTTTCTTT. As protein: CASRARGKGEAFF.

The gene calls are TRBV19 and TRBJ2-1; D possibly corresponds to TRBD2 (5 bases). CDR3 length: 14 amino acids. Germline-derived CDR1 and CDR2 are LNHDA and SQIVND (reference sequence). The ends were cut back, 3 bases at V and 8 bases at J, with 14 bases in the middle. CDR3 sequence: CASSIDYLSDEQFF. CDR3 nucleotides: TGTGCCAGTAGTATCGACTACCTGAGCGATGAGCAGTTCTTC.

CDR3 loop: CASMLEGQVGTSGYEQYF. CDR3 DNA: TGTGCCAGCATGCTAGAGGGACAGGTGGGGACTAGCGGCTACGAGCAGTACTTC. This chain links TRBV28 with TRBJ2-7; 11 bases are shared with TRBD2. The trim removed 7 bases at V and 3 bases at J, leaving 17 bases unmatched. The CDR3 contains 18 residues. Germline-derived CDR1 and CDR2 are MDHEN and SYDVKM.

This clone was seen once. The rearrangement joins TRBV2 to TRBJ1-1, with 7 bases aligning to TRBD1. Trimming removed 8 bases from V and 11 bases from J; junction bases left unmatched: 11. This CDR3 contains 12 residues. Germline V gene sequence: CDR1 SNHLY, CDR2 FYNNEI. In DNA, the CDR3 is TGTGCCAGCGGAGGGACAGTCACCGGGGCTTTCTTT. This sequence encodes CASGGTVTGAFF.

The chain joins TRBV6-1 to TRBJ1-5; D unresolved. The CDR3 extends over 15 amino acids. The germline V and J ends were trimmed by 5 bases and 2 bases, with 13 bases remaining between them. Germline CDR1 MNHNS, CDR2 SASEGT. The CDR3 sequence: CASSPGNSGNQPQHF. The CDR3 bases are TGTGCCAGCAGTCCGGGGAACAGCGGCAATCAGCCCCAGCATTTT.

This chain joins TRBV4-1 and TRBJ2-7; 7 nucleotides agree with TRBD1. The trim removed 3 bases at V and 2 bases at J, leaving 10 bases unmatched. In germline, CDR1 is MGHRA, CDR2 YSYEKL. This CDR3 spans 16 amino acids. This CDR3 is CASSQRQGFEAYEQYF. The CDR3 DNA reads as TGCGCCAGCAGCCAGAGACAGGGTTTCGAGGCCTACGAGCAGTACTTC.

CDR3 protein: CASSDDGTGFSNEQFF. The CDR3 DNA sequence: TGTGCCAGCAGTGATGACGGGACAGGGTTCTCAAATGAGCAGTTCTTC. This sequence joins TRBV2 and TRBJ2-1, with 9 nucleotides matching TRBD1. The V and J ends lost 3 bases and 7 bases, in that order; junction bases with no gene match: 10. The CDR3 extends over 16 amino acids. CDR1 and CDR2 from the germline V gene are SNHLY and FYNNEI.

In this sample, this clone turned up once. The V call is TRBV7-9, the J call TRBJ2-1; a weak D match, TRBD2 (5 bases). CDR1 SEHNR and CDR2 FQNEAQ come from the germline V gene (reference sequence). This CDR3 contains 11 residues. V was pared by 7 bases and J by 9 bases, with 10 bases between. For the CDR3, the DNA is TGTGCCAGCACAGACTATGTTGAGCAGTTCTTC. Its protein product is CASTDYVEQFF.

The V gene is TRBV4-2, the J gene TRBJ2-3, with 8 bases identical to TRBD2. The junction had 8 bases not matched to a gene; V was cut back by 2 bases and J by 4 bases. CDR3 length: 16 residues. Germline assignment: CDR1 LGHNA and CDR2 YNFKEQ. CDR3 residues: CASSQFQGLDADTQYF. In DNA form, the CDR3 reads TGTGCCAGCAGCCAATTTCAGGGACTAGATGCAGATACGCAGTATTTT.